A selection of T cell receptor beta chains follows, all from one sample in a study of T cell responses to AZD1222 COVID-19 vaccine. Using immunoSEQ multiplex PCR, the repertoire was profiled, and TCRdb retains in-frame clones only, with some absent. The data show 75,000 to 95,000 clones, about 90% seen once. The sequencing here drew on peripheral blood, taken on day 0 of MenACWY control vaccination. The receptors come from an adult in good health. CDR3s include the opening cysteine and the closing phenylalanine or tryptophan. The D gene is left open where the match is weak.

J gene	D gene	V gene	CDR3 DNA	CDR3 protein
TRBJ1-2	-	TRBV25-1	TGTGCCAGCAGTAGTGGCGGGGAAGGGGCTAGAGGCTACACCTTC	CASSSGGEGARGYTF
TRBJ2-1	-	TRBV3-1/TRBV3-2	TGTGCCAGCAGCCACGAAGGGTCCAGCTCCTACAATGAGCAGTTCTTC	CASSHEGSSSYNEQFF
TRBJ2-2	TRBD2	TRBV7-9	TGTGCCAGCAGCCGCGGGACTAGCTCTGCCGGGGAGCTGTTTTTT	CASSRGTSSAGELFF
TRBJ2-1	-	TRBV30	TGTGCCGGGGGGACTGGACATGAGCAGTTCTTC	CAGGTGHEQFF
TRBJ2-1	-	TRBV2	TGTGCCAGCAGTGAACTAGGGGCGGCTTCGGCAAACAGTGAGCAGTTCTTC	CASSELGAASANSEQFF
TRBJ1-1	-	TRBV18	TGTGCCAGCTCACCAGGAGGGAACACTGAAGCTTTCTTT	CASSPGGNTEAFF
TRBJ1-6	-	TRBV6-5	TGTGCCACCACCCGGGCAACGGCCTATAATTCACCCCTCCACTTT	CATTRATAYNSPLHF
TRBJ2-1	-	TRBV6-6	TGTGCCAGCAGTTACTCGTTATTTGACAGCTACAATGAGCAGTTCTTC	CASSYSLFDSYNEQFF
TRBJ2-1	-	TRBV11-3	TGTGCCAGCAGCTTAGATGGCTGGAATGAGCAGTTCTTC	CASSLDGWNEQFF
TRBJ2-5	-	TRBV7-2	TGTGCCAGCAGCCTCGATCCAGTAGGGGAGACCCAGTACTTC	CASSLDPVGETQYF
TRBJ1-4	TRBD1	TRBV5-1	TGCGCCAGCAGCTTTGCAGGGGGTGAGGAAAAACTGTTTTTT	CASSFAGGEEKLFF
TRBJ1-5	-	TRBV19	TGTGCCAGTAGTAAAAACCCCCCGGGGTGGAATGGCAATCAGCCCCAGCATTTT	CASSKNPPGWNGNQPQHF
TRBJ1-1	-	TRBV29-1	TGCAGCGTTGAGCGGCCAGGTAACACTGAAGCTTTCTTT	CSVERPGNTEAFF
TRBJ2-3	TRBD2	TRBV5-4	TGTGCCAGCAGCTTTATGCTAGCGGGAGTCGGTACAGATACGCAGTATTTT	CASSFMLAGVGTDTQYF
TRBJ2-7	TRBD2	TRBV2	TGTGCCAGCAGCGGACTAGCGGGTACCTCCGAGCAGTACTTC	CASSGLAGTSEQYF
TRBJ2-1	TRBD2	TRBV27	TGTGCCAGCTTCCGCACAACGGGAGGCTCCTACAATGAGCAGTTCTTC	CASFRTTGGSYNEQFF
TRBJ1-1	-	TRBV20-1	TGCAGTGCTAGTTACGTCGTGGGGGGAGGCACTGAAGCTTTCTTT	CSASYVVGGGTEAFF